The TCR beta chain under discussion was sequenced for a study of post-analysis software for immune sequencing data. Study at large: The cohort encompassed relapsing-remitting, secondary progressive and progressive-relapsing multiple sclerosis disease courses.

In germline, CDR1 is DFQATT, CDR2 SNEGSKA (reference sequence). V gave up 2 bases and J gave up 2 bases, with 25 bases separating them. This CDR3 has 19 amino acids. Study results and limitations: Included in a set of roughly five TRBV segments more frequent in patients than controls were TRBV5-6, TRBV5-1 and TRBV20-1. Multiple sclerosis was associated with a significant reduction in normalized Chao1 diversity relative to controls.

The authors incorporated unique molecular identifiers into the TCR beta cDNA libraries. A single record per CDR3 protein comes from TCRdb applying MiXCR to the PCR reads. The sample consists of about 430,000 distinct CDR3 sequences, approximately 38% of them appearing once. Points on this clonotype: Its antigen remains unidentified.

This chain links TRBV20-1 with TRBJ2-1; the D gene is possibly TRBD2 (5 bases). The sequencing input was blood. The receptor's source is a girl aged 2 to 9 with multiple sclerosis. CDR3 sequence (DNA): TGCAGTGCTAGACCACGCGTGGGAGTACGAAATGACGCCTACAATGAGCAGTTCTTC. Translated: CSARPRVGVRNDAYNEQFF.